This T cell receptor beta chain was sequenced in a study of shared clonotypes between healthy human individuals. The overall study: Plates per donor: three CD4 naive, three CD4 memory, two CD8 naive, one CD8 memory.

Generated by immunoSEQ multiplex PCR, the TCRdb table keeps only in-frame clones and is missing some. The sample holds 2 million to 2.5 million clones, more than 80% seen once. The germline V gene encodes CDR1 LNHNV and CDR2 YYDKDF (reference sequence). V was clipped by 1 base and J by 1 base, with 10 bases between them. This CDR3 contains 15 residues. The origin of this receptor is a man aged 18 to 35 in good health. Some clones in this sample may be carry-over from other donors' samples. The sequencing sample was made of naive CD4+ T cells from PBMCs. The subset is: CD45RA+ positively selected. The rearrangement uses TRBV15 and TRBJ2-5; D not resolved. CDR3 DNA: TGTGCCACCAGCAGAGGTCGCATACTCCAAGAGACCCAGTACTTC. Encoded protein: CATSRGRILQETQYF.